This TCR beta chain was identified during a study of patients and donors after allogeneic stem cell transplantation. TCRdb passed the RT-PCR reads through MiXCR, listing each CDR3 protein once. The data show 400,000 to 500,000 distinct CDR3 sequences, roughly 16% seen once. This CDR3 comprises 15 residues. The J segment lost 5 bases and the V segment lost 3 bases, leaving 9 bases of the junction unmatched. From germline, CDR1 is LNHDA and CDR2 SQIVND (reference sequence). This TCR was recovered from a human donor who was either an allogeneic HSCT recipient or a stem cell or donor lymphocyte infusion donor (not recorded which). It is not recorded whose cells these are; they may come from a transplant donor. The rearrangement links TRBV19 to TRBJ2-5; 7 bases fit TRBD1. Source material: blood, either unsorted or a sorted T cell fraction (not recorded which). As DNA, the CDR3 is TGTGCCAGTAGTATCGCGAGGGGGCCGGGGGAGACCCAGTACTTC. Translated: CASSIARGPGETQYF.